Many counts were recorded for the clone carrying this T cell receptor (beta chain). The entry originates in a study of blood T cell repertoires in COVID-19. As for the study in general: Sources were T cells, B-cell-depleted T cells, or PBMCs; the material itself was cDNA or gDNA.

How the authors handled the data: By means of reference gene primer amplification, nucleated cell counts were estimated. TCRdb's table, derived via immunoSEQ multiplex PCR, lists solely in-frame clones and lacks some. From that table come the V and J calls and clone size; the DNA was used to work out D and trimming. The sample lists about 58,000 clones, around 79% occurring once. The length of the CDR3 is 14 residues. Germline CDR1 is SGHRS and CDR2 is YFSETQ. Trimming took 4 bases from V and 1 from J, leaving 11 bases between them. Specimen: peripheral blood. This clonotype was sampled from a human donor in a cohort sampled during active COVID-19. The chain uses TRBV5-1 and TRBJ1-2; D perhaps matches TRBD1 (5 bases). CDR3 region: CASSTIGGNYGYTF. The CDR3 region has the DNA TGCGCCAGCAGCACCATCGGGGGTAACTATGGCTACACCTTC.